A single sample gave rise to the 15 T cell receptor beta chains below, sequenced in a study of blood T cell repertoires in COVID-19 (dated by TCRdb to 2019 to 2021). The library was prepared using the immunoSEQ multiplex PCR assay. TCRdb took this table from immuneACCESS and kept in-frame rearrangements with V and J called. Such tables lack part of the clones; where checked against another copy, unresolved V genes explain under half of the gap, and the rest is unexplained. This sample comprises more than 120,000 clones, 88% of them detected only once. The ten top clones hold around a quarter of the sample. The sequenced sample consisted of peripheral blood. These TCRs come from a human donor in a cohort sampled during active COVID-19.

V is TRBV19 and J is TRBJ2-2, with 7 bases that match TRBD1. This CDR3 comprises 14 residues. Germline V lookup: CDR1 LNHDA, CDR2 SQIVND (reference sequence). Trimming removed 4 bases from V and 5 bases from J; junction bases left unmatched: 4. For the CDR3, the DNA is TGTGCCAGTAGTAGGACAGGTAGAACCGGGGAGCTGTTTTTT. Translated, it gives CASSRTGRTGELFF.

The V call is TRBV5-1, the J call TRBJ2-3; D gene uncertain. CDR1 SGHRS and CDR2 YFSETQ come from the germline V gene. This CDR3 region has 13 residues. The ends were cut back, 3 bases at V and 5 bases at J, with 10 bases in the middle. The CDR3 nucleotides are TGCGCCAGCAGCTCGGTAATCGGAGATACGCAGTATTTT. Protein sequence: CASSSVIGDTQYF.

In DNA form, the CDR3 reads TGTGCCTGGAATACCCCCCGGGACAGGGACACAGATACGCAGTATTTT. Translation: CAWNTPRDRDTDTQYF. The rearrangement joins TRBV30 to TRBJ2-3; 9 bases are shared with TRBD1. V lost 4 bases and J lost 2; bases outside the gene matches: 10. The germline gives CDR1 GTSNPN, CDR2 SVGIG (reference sequence). The CDR3 sequence is 16 residues long.

The J gene is TRBJ1-5, the V gene TRBV6-2 or TRBV6-3; D is uncertain. The CDR3 is made up of 14 amino acids. CDR1 is MNHEY, CDR2 SVGEGT, per germline. V lost 2 bases and J 5 bases, leaving 10 bases between the germline ends. In DNA, the CDR3 is TGTGCCAGCAGTTACACGACACTTCATCAGCCCCAGCATTTT. Residues: CASSYTTLHQPQHF.

This clone was seen a single time. The CDR3 DNA reads as TGTGCCAGCAGCCACCCCGGACAGGGCTATGAAAAACTGTTTTTT. Translation gives CASSHPGQGYEKLFF. The chain is built from TRBV3-1 (or the pseudogene TRBV3-2) and TRBJ1-4, with 8 bases that match TRBD1. V dropped 3 bases and J dropped 6; count of bases not matched to a gene: 6. Germline lookup yields CDR1 LGHDT and CDR2 YNNKEL (reference sequence). CDR3 size: 15 residues.

The J gene is TRBJ2-7, the V gene TRBV3-1 (or the pseudogene TRBV3-2); D possibly corresponds to TRBD2 (6 bases). The germline V and J ends were trimmed by 5 bases and 1 base, with 15 bases remaining between them. This CDR3 has 15 amino acids. Per the germline V gene, CDR1 is LGHDT and CDR2 is YNNKEL (reference sequence). The CDR3 reads CASSGRRRGSYEQYF. DNA for the CDR3: TGTGCCAGCAGCGGCCGACGGCGGGGATCCTACGAGCAGTACTTC.

This clone was detected only once. The V call is TRBV5-1, the J call TRBJ1-1; 8 bases align to TRBD1. Germline trimming cut 2 bases from V and 0 bases from J; bases unmatched to any gene: 3. There are 15 residues in the CDR3. The germline gives CDR1 SGHRS, CDR2 YFSETQ. For the CDR3, the DNA is TGCGCCAGCAGCTTCCAGACAGGGGTGAACACTGAAGCTTTCTTT. This translates into CASSFQTGVNTEAFF. The full variable domain, rest sourced from reference TRBV5-1 and TRBJ1-1, is KAGVTQTPRYLIKTRGQQVTLSCSPISGHRSVSWYQQTPGQGLQFLFEYFSETQRNKGNFPGRFSGRQFSNSRSEMNVSTLELGDSALYLCASSFQTGVNTEAFFGQGTRLTVV.

CDR3 protein: CASSLWDRSNQPQHF. The DNA of the CDR3 is TGTGCCAGCAGCTTGTGGGACAGAAGCAATCAGCCCCAGCATTTT. The chain is built from TRBV2 and TRBJ1-5, with TRBD1 matching 7 bases. CDR3 length: 15 amino acids. Germline assignment: CDR1 SNHLY and CDR2 FYNNEI. With V trimmed by 6 bases and J by 1 base, 6 bases remained unmatched.

CDR3 loop: CASSLDSLYGYTF. The CDR3 DNA sequence: TGCGCCAGCAGCTTGGACAGTCTATATGGCTACACCTTC. The chain is built from TRBV5-1 and TRBJ1-2; D not certain. The germline gives CDR1 SGHRS, CDR2 YFSETQ. The CDR3 spans 13 residues. Trimming cost V 0 bases and J 5 bases, with 8 bases left between them.

This chain uses TRBV6-5 with TRBJ2-3, with D perhaps TRBD2 (7 bases). This CDR3 has 13 residues. Per the germline V gene, CDR1 is MNHEY and CDR2 is SVGAGI. V was pared by 1 base and J by 11 bases, with 13 bases between. CDR3 residues: CASSYWGGRGQYF. In DNA, the CDR3 is TGTGCCAGCAGTTACTGGGGGGGGCGAGGGCAGTATTTT.

CDR3 in DNA: TGTGCCAGCAGCCATGCATCAGGGACAGGGCATCGTGGCTACACCTTC. Encoded protein: CASSHASGTGHRGYTF. The rearrangement uses TRBV7-2 and TRBJ1-2; 9 bases are a match to TRBD1. This CDR3 is 16 amino acids long. Germline V gene data show CDR1 as SGHTA and CDR2 as FQGNSA. With V trimmed by 5 bases and J by 7 bases, 14 bases remained unmatched.

V is TRBV2 and J is TRBJ2-7, with D unclear. The length of the CDR3 is 13 residues. Germline V gene data show CDR1 as SNHLY and CDR2 as FYNNEI. V gave up 9 bases and J gave up 3 bases, with 15 bases separating them. Here the CDR3 DNA reads TGTGCCAGTTCGCAGGTCCCGAACTACGAGCAGTACTTC. This translates into CASSQVPNYEQYF.

The chain uses TRBV24-1 and TRBJ2-5, with 9 bases that match TRBD2. This CDR3 has 16 amino acids. Germline assignment: CDR1 KGHDR and CDR2 SFDVKD. V was pared by 4 bases and J by 0 bases, with 5 bases of the junction left unmatched. As DNA, the CDR3 is TGTGCCACCAGTGACCCTAGCGGGGACAACCAAGAGACCCAGTACTTC. It specifies CATSDPSGDNQETQYF.

The V and J genes are TRBV5-1 and TRBJ1-1; D is unresolved. The CDR3 is 14 amino acids. V lost 2 bases and J 2 bases, leaving 10 bases between the germline ends. Germline V gives CDR1 SGHRS, CDR2 YFSETQ. The CDR3 sequence: CASSLTDYNTEAFF. The CDR3 bases are TGCGCCAGCAGCTTAACGGACTATAACACTGAAGCTTTCTTT.

The V gene is TRBV6-6, the J gene TRBJ1-5; maybe TRBD1 (5 bases). The CDR3 length is 15 residues. Trimming stripped 2 bases from V and 5 bases from J, with 13 bases between. Germline V gives CDR1 MNHNY, CDR2 SVGAGI (reference sequence). The CDR3 nucleotides read TGTGCCAGCAGTTACAAGATAGGGGTTGATCAGCCCCAGCATTTT. Its protein is CASSYKIGVDQPQHF.